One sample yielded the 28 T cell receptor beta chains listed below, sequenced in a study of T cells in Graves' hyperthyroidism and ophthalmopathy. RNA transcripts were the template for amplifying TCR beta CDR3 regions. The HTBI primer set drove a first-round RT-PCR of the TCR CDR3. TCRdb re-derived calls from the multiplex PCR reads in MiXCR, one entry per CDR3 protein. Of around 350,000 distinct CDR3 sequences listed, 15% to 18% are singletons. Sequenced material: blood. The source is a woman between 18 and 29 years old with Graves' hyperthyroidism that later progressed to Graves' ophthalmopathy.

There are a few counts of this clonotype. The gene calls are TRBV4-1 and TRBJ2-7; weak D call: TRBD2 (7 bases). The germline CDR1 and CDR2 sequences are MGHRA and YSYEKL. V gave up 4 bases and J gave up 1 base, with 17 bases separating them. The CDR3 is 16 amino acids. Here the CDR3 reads CASSPEGGIGSYEQYF. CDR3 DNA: TGCGCCAGCAGCCCAGAGGGGGGGATCGGGTCCTACGAGCAGTACTTC.

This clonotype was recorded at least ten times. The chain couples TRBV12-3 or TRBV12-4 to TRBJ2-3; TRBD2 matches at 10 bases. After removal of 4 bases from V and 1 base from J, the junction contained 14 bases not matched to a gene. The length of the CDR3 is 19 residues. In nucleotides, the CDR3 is TGTGCCAGCAGTTCTCCGGGACTAGCGCAAGAGGGGGGCACAGATACGCAGTATTTT. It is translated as CASSSPGLAQEGGTDTQYF.

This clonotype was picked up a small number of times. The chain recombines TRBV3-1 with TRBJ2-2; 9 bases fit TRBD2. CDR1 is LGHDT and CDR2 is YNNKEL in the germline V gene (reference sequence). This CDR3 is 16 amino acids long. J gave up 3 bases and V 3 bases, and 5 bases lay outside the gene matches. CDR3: CASSHRTSGHTGELFF. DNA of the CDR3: TGTGCCAGCAGCCACCGCACTAGCGGGCACACCGGGGAGCTGTTTTTT. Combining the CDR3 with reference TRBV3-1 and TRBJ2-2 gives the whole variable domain DTAVSQTPKYLVTQMGNDKSIKCEQNLGHDTMYWYKQDSKKFLKIMFSYNNKELIINETVPNRFSPKSPDKAHLNLHINSLELGDSAVYFCASSHRTSGHTGELFFGEGSRLTVL.

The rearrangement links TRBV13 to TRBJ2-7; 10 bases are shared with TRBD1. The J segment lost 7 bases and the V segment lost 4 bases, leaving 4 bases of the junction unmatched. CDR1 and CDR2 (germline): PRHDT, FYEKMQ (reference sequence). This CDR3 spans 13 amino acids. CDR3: CASSSGQGKEQYF. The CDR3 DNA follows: TGTGCCAGCAGCTCGGGACAGGGGAAGGAGCAGTACTTC. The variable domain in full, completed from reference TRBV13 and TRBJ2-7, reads AAGVIQSPRHLIKEKRETATLKCYPIPRHDTVYWYQQGPGQDPQFLISFYEKMQSDKGSIPDRFSAQQFSDYHSELNMSSLELGDSALYFCASSSGQGKEQYFGPGTRLTVT.

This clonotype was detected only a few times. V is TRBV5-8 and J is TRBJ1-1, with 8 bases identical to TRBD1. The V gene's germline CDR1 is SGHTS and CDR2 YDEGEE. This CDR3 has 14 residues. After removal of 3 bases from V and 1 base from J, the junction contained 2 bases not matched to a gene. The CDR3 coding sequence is TGTGCCAGCAGCTCACAGGGGGGGAACACTGAAGCTTTCTTT. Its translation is CASSSQGGNTEAFF.

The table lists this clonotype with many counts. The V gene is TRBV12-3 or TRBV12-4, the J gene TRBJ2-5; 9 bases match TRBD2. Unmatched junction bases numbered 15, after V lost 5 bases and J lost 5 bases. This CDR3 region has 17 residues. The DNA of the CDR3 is TGTGCCAGCAGTCTGACTAACAGGGGACTAGCCCCTGAGACCCAGTACTTC. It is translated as CASSLTNRGLAPETQYF.

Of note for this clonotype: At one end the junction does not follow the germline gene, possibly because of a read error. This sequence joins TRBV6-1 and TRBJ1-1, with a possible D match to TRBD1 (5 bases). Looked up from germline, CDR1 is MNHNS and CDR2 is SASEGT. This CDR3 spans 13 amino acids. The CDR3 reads CASSPQGNTEALF. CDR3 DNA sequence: TGTGCCAGCAGTCCCCAGGGTAACACTGAAGCTCTCTTT.

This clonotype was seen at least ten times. CDR3 nucleotides: TGTGCCAGCAGTTTAATGGGACTAGCGCCAGATACGCAGTATTTT. This sequence encodes CASSLMGLAPDTQYF. The J gene is TRBJ2-3, the V gene TRBV12-3 or TRBV12-4; 10 bases fit TRBD2. The CDR3 contains 15 residues. V shed 2 bases and J 4 bases; nucleotides not matched to a gene: 3.

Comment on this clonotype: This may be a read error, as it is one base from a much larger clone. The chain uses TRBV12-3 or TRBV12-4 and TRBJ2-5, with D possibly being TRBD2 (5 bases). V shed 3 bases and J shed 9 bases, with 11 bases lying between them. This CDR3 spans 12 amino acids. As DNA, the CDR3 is TGTGCCAGCAGTTTTTTGGTGGAGGCCCAGTACTTC. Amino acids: CASSFLVEAQYF.

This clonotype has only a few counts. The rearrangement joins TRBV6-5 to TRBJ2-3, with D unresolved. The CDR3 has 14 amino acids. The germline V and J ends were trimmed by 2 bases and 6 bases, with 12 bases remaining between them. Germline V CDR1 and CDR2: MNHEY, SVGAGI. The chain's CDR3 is CASSYLGYQDTQYF. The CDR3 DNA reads TGTGCCAGCAGTTACCTCGGGTATCAGGATACGCAGTATTTT.

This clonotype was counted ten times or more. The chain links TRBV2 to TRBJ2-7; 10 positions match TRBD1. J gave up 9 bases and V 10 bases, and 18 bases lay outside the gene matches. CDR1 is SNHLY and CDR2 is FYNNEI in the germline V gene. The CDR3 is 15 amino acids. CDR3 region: CATSTGMGQGLVQYF. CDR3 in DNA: TGTGCCACATCGACGGGAATGGGACAGGGGCTGGTGCAGTACTTC. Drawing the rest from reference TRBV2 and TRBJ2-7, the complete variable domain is EPEVTQTPSHQVTQMGQEVILRCVPISNHLYFYWYRQILGQKVEFLVSFYNNEISEKSEIFDDQFSVERPDGSNFTLKIRSTKLEDSAMYFCATSTGMGQGLVQYFGPGTRLTVT.

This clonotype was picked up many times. The CDR3 DNA is TGTGCCAGCAGTTTATTCACAGGGGGCGCTTCAGATACGCAGTATTTT. This gives the protein CASSLFTGGASDTQYF. This chain connects TRBV27 to TRBJ2-3, with 9 nucleotides matching TRBD1. Trimming at V came to 1 base and at J to 4 bases, leaving 6 bases not matched to a gene. The V gene's germline CDR1 is MNHEY and CDR2 SMNVEV (reference sequence). The CDR3 sequence is 16 residues long.

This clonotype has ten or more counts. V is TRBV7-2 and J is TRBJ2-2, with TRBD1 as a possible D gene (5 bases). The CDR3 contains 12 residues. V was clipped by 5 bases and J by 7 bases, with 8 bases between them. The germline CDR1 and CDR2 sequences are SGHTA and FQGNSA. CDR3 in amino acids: CASSNRGGELFF. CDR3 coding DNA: TGTGCCAGCAGCAATAGGGGCGGGGAGCTGTTTTTT. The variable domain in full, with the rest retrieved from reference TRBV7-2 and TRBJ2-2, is GAGVSQSPSNKVTEKGKDVELRCDPISGHTALYWYRQSLGQGLEFLIYFQGNSAPDKSGLPSDRFSAERTGGSVSTLTIQRTQQEDSAVYLCASSNRGGELFFGEGSRLTVL.

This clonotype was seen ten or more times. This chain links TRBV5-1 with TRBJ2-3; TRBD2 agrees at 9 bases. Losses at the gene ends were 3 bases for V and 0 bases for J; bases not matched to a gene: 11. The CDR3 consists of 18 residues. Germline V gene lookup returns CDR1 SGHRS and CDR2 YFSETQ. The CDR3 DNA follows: TGCGCCAGCAGCTCGAGGGTAGCGGGAGTCTCTAGCACAGATACGCAGTATTTT. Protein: CASSSRVAGVSSTDTQYF.

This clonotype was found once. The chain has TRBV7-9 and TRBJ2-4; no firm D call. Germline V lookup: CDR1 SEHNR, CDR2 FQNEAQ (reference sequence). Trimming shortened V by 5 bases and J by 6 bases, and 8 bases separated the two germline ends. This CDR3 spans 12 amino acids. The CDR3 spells CASSPDPNIQYF. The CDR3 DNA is TGTGCCAGCAGCCCAGACCCAAACATTCAGTACTTC. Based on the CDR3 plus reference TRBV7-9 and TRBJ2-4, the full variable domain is DTGVSQNPRHKITKRGQNVTFRCDPISEHNRLYWYRQTLGQGPEFLTYFQNEAQLEKSRLLSDRFSAERPKGSFSTLEIQRTEQGDSAMYLCASSPDPNIQYFGAGTRLSVL.

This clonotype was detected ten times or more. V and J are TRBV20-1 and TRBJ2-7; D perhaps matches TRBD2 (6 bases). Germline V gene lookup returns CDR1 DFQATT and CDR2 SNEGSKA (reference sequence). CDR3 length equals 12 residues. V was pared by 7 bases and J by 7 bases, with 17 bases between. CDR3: CSGAGREGEQYF. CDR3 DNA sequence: TGCAGTGGGGCAGGGCGGGAAGGTGAGCAGTACTTC.

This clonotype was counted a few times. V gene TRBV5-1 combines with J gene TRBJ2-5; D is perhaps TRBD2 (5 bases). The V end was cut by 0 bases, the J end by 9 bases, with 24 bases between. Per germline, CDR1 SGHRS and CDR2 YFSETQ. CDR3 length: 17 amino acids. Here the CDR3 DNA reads TGCGCCAGCAGCTTGGGTGTGTCGCCTGGCACTGGGAGTCCCCAGTACTTC. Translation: CASSLGVSPGTGSPQYF.

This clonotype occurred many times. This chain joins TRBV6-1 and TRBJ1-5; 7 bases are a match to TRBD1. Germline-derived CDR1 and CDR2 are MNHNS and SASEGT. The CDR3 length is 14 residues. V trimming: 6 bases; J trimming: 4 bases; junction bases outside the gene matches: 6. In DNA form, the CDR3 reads TGTGCCAGCAGGGCTTACAGGGGAAATCAGCCCCAGCATTTT. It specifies CASRAYRGNQPQHF.

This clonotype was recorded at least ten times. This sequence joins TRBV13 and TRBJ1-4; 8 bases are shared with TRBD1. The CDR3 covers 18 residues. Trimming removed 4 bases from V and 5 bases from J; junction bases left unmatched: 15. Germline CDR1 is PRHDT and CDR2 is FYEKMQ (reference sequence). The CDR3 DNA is TGTGCCAGCAGCTCCCATACCTCTATGACAGGGGAAAATGAAAAACTGTTTTTT. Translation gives CASSSHTSMTGENEKLFF.

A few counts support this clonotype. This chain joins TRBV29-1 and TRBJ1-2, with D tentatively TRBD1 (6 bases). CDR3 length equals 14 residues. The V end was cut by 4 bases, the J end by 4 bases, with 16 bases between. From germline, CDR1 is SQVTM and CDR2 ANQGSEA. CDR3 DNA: TGCAGCGTTGTTAGCAGGGGAAGTGCCTATGGCTACACCTTC. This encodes CSVVSRGSAYGYTF.

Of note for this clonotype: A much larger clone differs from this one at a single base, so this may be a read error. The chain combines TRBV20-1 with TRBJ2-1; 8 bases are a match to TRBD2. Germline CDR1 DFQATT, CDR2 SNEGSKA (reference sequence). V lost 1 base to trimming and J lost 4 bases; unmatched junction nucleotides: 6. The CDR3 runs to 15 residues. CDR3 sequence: CSARGAGEGYNEQFF. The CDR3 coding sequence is TGCAGTGCTAGAGGAGCGGGGGAAGGTTACAATGAGCAGTTCTTC.

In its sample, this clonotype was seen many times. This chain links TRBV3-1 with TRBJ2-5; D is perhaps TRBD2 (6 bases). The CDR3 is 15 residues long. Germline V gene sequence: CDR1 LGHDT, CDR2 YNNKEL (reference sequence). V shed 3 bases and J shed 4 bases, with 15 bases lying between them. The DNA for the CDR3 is TGTGCCAGCAGCCATCCGCGGGGTGCTGGAGAGACCCAGTACTTC. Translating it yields CASSHPRGAGETQYF.

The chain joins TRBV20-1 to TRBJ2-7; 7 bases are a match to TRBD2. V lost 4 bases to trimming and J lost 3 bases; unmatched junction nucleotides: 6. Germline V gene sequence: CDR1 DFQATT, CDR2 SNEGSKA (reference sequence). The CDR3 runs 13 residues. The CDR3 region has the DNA TGCAGTGCTAAACGGGGGACTAACTACGAGCAGTACTTC. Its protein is CSAKRGTNYEQYF.

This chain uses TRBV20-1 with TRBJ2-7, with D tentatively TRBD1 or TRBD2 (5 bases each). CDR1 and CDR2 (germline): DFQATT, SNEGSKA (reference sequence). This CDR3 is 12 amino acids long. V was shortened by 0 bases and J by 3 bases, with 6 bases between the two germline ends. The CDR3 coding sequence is TGCAGTGCTAGAGATGGGGGCTACGAGCAGTACTTC. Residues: CSARDGGYEQYF.

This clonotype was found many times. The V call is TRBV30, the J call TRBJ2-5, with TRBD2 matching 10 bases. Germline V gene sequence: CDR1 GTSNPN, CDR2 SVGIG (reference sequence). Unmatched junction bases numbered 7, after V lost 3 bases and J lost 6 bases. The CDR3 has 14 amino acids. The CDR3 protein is CAWSGTSVGKTQYF. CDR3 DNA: TGTGCCTGGAGCGGGACTAGCGTCGGCAAGACCCAGTACTTC.

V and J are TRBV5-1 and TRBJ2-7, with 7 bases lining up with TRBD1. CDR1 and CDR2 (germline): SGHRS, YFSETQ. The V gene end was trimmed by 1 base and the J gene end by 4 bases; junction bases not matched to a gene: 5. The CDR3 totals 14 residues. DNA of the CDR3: TGCGCCAGCAGCTTGAAGGGGGCAACGTACGAGCAGTACTTC. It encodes CASSLKGATYEQYF.

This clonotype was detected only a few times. The CDR3 nucleotides read TGCGCCAGCAGCTTTCGACTAGCGGGAGGGAGAGTGGAGACCCAGTACTTC. It codes for CASSFRLAGGRVETQYF. The V gene is TRBV4-1, the J gene TRBJ2-5; 14 positions match TRBD2. V trimming: 5 bases; J trimming: 5 bases; junction bases outside the gene matches: 10. The CDR3 is 17 amino acids. Germline CDR1 MGHRA, CDR2 YSYEKL.

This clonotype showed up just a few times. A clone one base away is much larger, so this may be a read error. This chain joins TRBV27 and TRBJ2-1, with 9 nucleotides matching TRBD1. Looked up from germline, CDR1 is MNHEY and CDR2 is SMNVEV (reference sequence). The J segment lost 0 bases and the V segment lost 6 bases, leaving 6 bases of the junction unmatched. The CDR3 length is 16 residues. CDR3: CASSPTTGGSYNEQFF. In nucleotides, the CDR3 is TGTGCCAGCAGCCCTACGACAGGGGGCTCCTACAATGAGCAGTTCTTC.